A selection of T cell receptor beta chains follows, all from one sample in a study of vaccination effects on CD4 cells after COVID-19. What these receptors recognize is not known. Measured with immunoSEQ multiplex PCR; TCRdb has only the in-frame clones, and not every one. Counted here are about 58,000 clones, more than 60% occurring once; the ten biggest clones make up 3% to 3.5%. The sample was CD4+ T cells from PBMCs cultured without peptide, taken before COVID-19 vaccination. The receptors were gathered from a human donor who received a COVID-19 vaccine. Each CDR3 is given with its conserved first and last residue. A D gene is named only where the DNA matches it firmly. Clone size is stated in some rows and not others, as once, few, many or a class when expanded.

few,TRBJ2-3,TRBD2,TRBV19,16,CASRPRTSGVSDTQYF,TGTGCCAGTAGACCCAGGACTAGCGGGGTTTCAGATACGCAGTATTTT
.,TRBJ1-2,.,TRBV2,15,CASRVQGQANYGYTF,TGTGCCAGCAGGGTACAGGGTCAGGCTAACTATGGCTACACCTTC
.,TRBJ2-4,TRBD2,TRBV30,16,CAWSVGLALAKNIQYF,TGTGCCTGGAGTGTCGGACTAGCCCTAGCCAAAAACATTCAGTACTTC
.,TRBJ1-6,.,TRBV30,15,CAWTNTRSYNSPLHF,TGTGCCTGGACCAACACACGCTCCTATAATTCACCCCTCCACTTT
once,TRBJ2-2,.,TRBV19,14,CASAGPGETGELFF,TGTGCCAGCGCAGGGCCTGGAGAGACCGGGGAGCTGTTTTTT
.,TRBJ1-1,TRBD1,TRBV11-3,14,CASSFQGADTEAFF,TGTGCCAGCAGCTTTCAGGGGGCGGACACTGAAGCTTTCTTT
.,TRBJ1-2,.,TRBV5-1,18,CASSLDGNHDRSNYGYTF,TGCGCCAGCAGCTTGGACGGAAACCATGATAGATCTAACTATGGCTACACCTTC
.,TRBJ1-3,.,TRBV29-1,16,CSVAQGSVSSGNTIYF,TGCAGCGTTGCCCAGGGATCCGTTAGCTCTGGAAACACCATATATTTT
.,TRBJ2-1,TRBD1,TRBV24-1,17,CATSDFGAGTGRYEQFF,TGTGCCACCAGTGATTTTGGCGCCGGGACAGGGAGATATGAGCAGTTCTTC
.,TRBJ2-1,.,TRBV5-4,15,CASSLGGGKYNEQFF,TGTGCCAGCAGCTTAGGGGGGGGCAAATACAATGAGCAGTTCTTC
.,TRBJ1-2,.,TRBV28,14,CASRQASLNYGYTF,TGTGCCAGCAGGCAGGCCTCCCTAAACTATGGCTACACCTTC
.,TRBJ2-5,.,TRBV2,15,CASSEGIYGEETQYF,TGTGCCAGCAGTGAAGGAATTTACGGGGAAGAGACCCAGTACTTC
.,TRBJ1-5,.,TRBV19,13,CASSDTSNQPQHF,TGTGCCAGTAGTGACACTAGCAATCAGCCCCAGCATTTT
.,TRBJ2-4,.,TRBV6-6,12,CASSQVGDIQYF,TGTGCCAGCAGCCAGGTTGGGGACATTCAGTACTTC
few,TRBJ1-3,.,TRBV30,10,CARTGGTIYF,TGTGCAAGGACGGGGGGCACCATATATTTT
.,TRBJ2-5,.,TRBV5-4,13,CASSLKGEETQYF,TGTGCCAGCAGCTTGAAGGGGGAAGAGACCCAGTACTTC
.,TRBJ1-2,.,TRBV4-2,14,CASSRGAGSSGYTF,TGTGCCAGCAGCAGGGGGGCGGGTTCGTCTGGCTACACCTTC
.,TRBJ2-1,TRBD2,TRBV7-3,18,CASSLGGTSGGAGNEQFF,TGTGCCAGCAGCTTAGGGGGGACTAGCGGGGGGGCCGGGAATGAGCAGTTCTTC
.,TRBJ2-3,.,TRBV1,15,CTSSQEPVVRDTQYF,TGCACCAGCAGCCAAGAGCCGGTAGTCAGGGATACGCAGTATTTT
.,TRBJ1-5,.,TRBV19,15,CASSIRGRHHQPQHF,TGTGCCAGTAGTATCAGGGGACGGCATCATCAGCCCCAGCATTTT
.,TRBJ2-3,TRBD2,TRBV7-9,16,CASSLAAGVGTDTQYF,TGTGCCAGCAGCTTAGCAGCGGGGGTCGGCACAGATACGCAGTATTTT
.,TRBJ1-6,.,TRBV3-1/TRBV3-2,14,CASSQLDGASPLHF,TGTGCCAGCAGCCAACTGGACGGGGCTTCACCCCTCCACTTT
.,TRBJ2-2,.,TRBV28,17,CASSLAGINANTGELFF,TGTGCCAGCAGTTTGGCGGGGATAAACGCGAACACCGGGGAGCTGTTTTTT
.,TRBJ1-3,.,TRBV3-1/TRBV3-2,16,CASSQGATMGGNTIYF,TGTGCCAGCAGCCAGGGCGCTACGATGGGAGGAAACACCATATATTTT
.,TRBJ1-1,TRBD1,TRBV28,15,CASNFYRTGAAEAFF,TGTGCCAGCAATTTCTACAGAACAGGGGCCGCTGAAGCTTTCTTT
few,TRBJ1-5,.,TRBV24-1,15,CATSAAGATGQPQHF,TGTGCCACCAGTGCGGCGGGGGCGACCGGTCAGCCCCAGCATTTT
.,TRBJ1-5,.,TRBV5-1,15,CASSLGAVANQPQHF,TGCGCCAGCAGCTTGGGGGCAGTGGCCAATCAGCCCCAGCATTTT
.,TRBJ1-6,.,TRBV6-6,16,CASSPSRDSYNSPLHF,TGTGCCAGCAGCCCCTCCCGGGACTCCTATAATTCACCCCTCCACTTT
.,TRBJ1-1,.,TRBV5-1,16,CASSLPDRAMNTEAFF,TGCGCCAGCAGCTTGCCGGATAGAGCGATGAACACTGAAGCTTTCTTT
.,TRBJ2-2,TRBD1,TRBV19,14,CASSFRTGTGELFF,TGTGCCAGTAGTTTTCGGACAGGCACCGGGGAGCTGTTTTTT
once,TRBJ1-1,.,TRBV18,15,CASSPPSRANTEAFF,TGTGCCAGCTCACCACCGAGCAGGGCGAACACTGAAGCTTTCTTT
.,TRBJ2-3,TRBD2,TRBV25-1,16,CASSSLAGSSTDTQYF,TGTGCCAGCAGTTCTCTAGCGGGGTCTAGCACAGATACGCAGTATTTT
few,TRBJ1-2,.,TRBV30,15,CAWSVLQGINYGYTF,TGTGCCTGGAGTGTCCTCCAGGGGATTAACTATGGCTACACCTTC
.,TRBJ2-3,TRBD2,TRBV5-1,14,CASTGGAVTDTQYF,TGCGCCAGCACGGGGGGGGCGGTCACAGATACGCAGTATTTT
.,TRBJ2-5,TRBD1,TRBV24-1,14,CATSRGQVQETQYF,TGTGCCACCAGTCGGGGACAGGTCCAAGAGACCCAGTACTTC
once,TRBJ1-4,.,TRBV5-6,13,CASSLTGTEKLFF,TGTGCCAGCAGCTTGACAGGGACTGAAAAACTGTTTTTT
.,TRBJ2-2,.,TRBV5-1,14,CASSLLGLTGELFF,TGCGCCAGCAGCTTGCTAGGATTAACCGGGGAGCTGTTTTTT
.,TRBJ1-6,.,TRBV6-6,14,CASSYEGRNSPLHF,TGTGCCAGCAGTTACGAGGGGCGGAATTCACCCCTCCACTTT
.,TRBJ1-4,.,TRBV24-1,13,CATSDRIAGKLFF,TGTGCCACCAGTGACAGGATAGCGGGTAAACTGTTTTTT